Below, one T cell receptor (beta chain) is given with its context. Its recognized antigen is unknown. No much larger clonotype is one base removed from it; base qualities were not supplied. From the cysteine through the phenylalanine, the CDR3 covers 21 amino acids. The DNA shown is the 63-base CDR3, in frame from base 1. V is pruned by 4 bases and J by 2 bases, leaving 23 bases of the junction without a gene match. CDR1 SGHRS and CDR2 YFSETQ are derived from the germline V gene. This specimen comes from a study of shared T cell receptors in the human thymus (dated by TCRdb to 2020 to 2022). Turning to the overall study: The study examined how the human thymus generates shared, self-reactive T-cell receptor alpha chains.

Receptors were amplified or captured by the immunoSEQ multiplex PCR assay. TCRdb limited this immuneACCESS table to in-frame rearrangements with V and J called. A share of clones is missing; checked studies link under half to unresolved V genes, and the rest is unexplained. A total of around 730,000 clones appear in this sample, 70% to 90% of them only once. Of the sample, about 0.011% is held by the ten largest clones. These data were likewise used in another study, on human thymus T cells. From that second study: The donors were immunologically healthy infants in Finland who had open corrective cardiac surgery for congenital heart defects. Thymus tissue was obtained as surgical resects removed during corrective cardiac surgery. V and J gene segment usage appeared biased in both thymic and peripheral blood repertoires. The related research found that thymic TCR repertoires overlapped highly between unrelated individuals. The study characterized TCR alpha and beta repertoires from about 8 infant thymus samples and four related peripheral blood samples. The cohort included six male and a couple of female infants, with donor ages spanning 7 to 244 days. Thymocytes were mechanically released from the tissue and were stored as pellets of roughly 9.5-34 million cells at -70 degrees C. A QIAsymphony instrument was used to extract genomic DNA from the frozen cell pellets. The immunoSEQ multiplex PCR assay was used to amplify the TCRB and TCRAD loci from a standardized quantity of quality-controlled genomic DNA. Amplicons spanned the V(D)J region at a length sufficient to cover the CDR3 and identify V and J genes. Through the commercial immunoSEQ service, the amplicons were sequenced on an Illumina platform. Primer bias and sequencing errors were corrected using previously described methods, and TCRAD and TCRB definitions followed the IMGT database. The repertoires were analysed using immunoSEQ Analyzer 3.0 and VDJTools for basic statistics, V/J segment usage, diversity estimates, rarefaction and pairwise overlap. Chao1, ChaoE, Efron-Thisted, Shannon and inverse Simpson indices were used to estimate diversity, which was also estimated on datasets down-sampled to the smallest sample. Repertoire overlap was assessed by strict matching of CDR3 nucleotide sequence, V gene and J gene, and clustering was done by Jaccard-based multidimensional scaling. On average, thymus samples gave around 810,000 unique TCRB clonotypes, whereas blood samples gave 75,000 to 95,000.

This clonotype was sampled from a girl under three years old with a congenital heart defect. Donor details come from another sample of the same person, matched by shared clones. The sequenced sample was thymocytes. The chain employs TRBV5-1 and TRBJ2-5; TRBD1 matches 10 bases in the middle. In nucleotide form, the sequence is TGCGCCAGCAGCGTTACTTCACTCCGGGACAGGGGAGGAAGGGGGCAAGAGACCCAGTACTTC. Translated, this is CASSVTSLRDRGGRGQETQYF. Full variable domain (CDR3 extended with the reference TRBV5-1 and TRBJ2-5 proteins): KAGVTQTPRYLIKTRGQQVTLSCSPISGHRSVSWYQQTPGQGLQFLFEYFSETQRNKGNFPGRFSGRQFSNSRSEMNVSTLELGDSALYLCASSVTSLRDRGGRGQETQYFGPGTRLLVL.